What follows is one T cell receptor (beta chain) and its context. Treg sorting used a CD4+CD25+CD127-/low gate. Each CDR3 protein is one row after TCRdb ran MiXCR on the 5' RACE reads. The sample consists of approximately 60,000 distinct CDR3 sequences, about 20% of them appearing once. The CDR3 loop spans 14 amino acids. Germline V gives CDR1 SEHNR, CDR2 FQNEAQ (reference sequence). The J segment lost 5 bases and the V segment lost 5 bases, leaving 4 bases of the junction unmatched. This chain joins TRBV7-9 and TRBJ2-5; 11 positions agree with TRBD2. The TCR sequence derives from a female donor with breast cancer. The material sequenced was tumor-infiltrating Tregs sorted from the breast tumor. This CDR3 reads CASSTGLAAETQYF. The CDR3, as DNA: TGTGCCAGCAGCACGGGACTAGCGGCGGAGACCCAGTACTTC. The whole variable domain, filled in from reference TRBV7-9 and TRBJ2-5, reads DTGVSQNPRHKITKRGQNVTFRCDPISEHNRLYWYRQTLGQGPEFLTYFQNEAQLEKSRLLSDRFSAERPKGSFSTLEIQRTEQGDSAMYLCASSTGLAAETQYFGPGTRLLVL.